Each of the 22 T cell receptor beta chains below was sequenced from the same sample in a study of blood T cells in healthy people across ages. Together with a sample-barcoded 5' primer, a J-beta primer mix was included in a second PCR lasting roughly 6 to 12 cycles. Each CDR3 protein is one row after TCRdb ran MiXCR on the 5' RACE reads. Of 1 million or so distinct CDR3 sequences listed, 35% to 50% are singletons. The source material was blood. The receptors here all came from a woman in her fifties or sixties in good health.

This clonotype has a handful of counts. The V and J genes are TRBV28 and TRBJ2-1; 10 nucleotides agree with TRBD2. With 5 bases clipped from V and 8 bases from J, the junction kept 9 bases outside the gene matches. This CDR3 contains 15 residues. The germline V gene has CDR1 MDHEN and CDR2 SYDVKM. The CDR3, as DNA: TGTGCCAGCAGTCGAATAGCGGGAGGTCTCGATGAGCAGTTCTTC. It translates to CASSRIAGGLDEQFF.

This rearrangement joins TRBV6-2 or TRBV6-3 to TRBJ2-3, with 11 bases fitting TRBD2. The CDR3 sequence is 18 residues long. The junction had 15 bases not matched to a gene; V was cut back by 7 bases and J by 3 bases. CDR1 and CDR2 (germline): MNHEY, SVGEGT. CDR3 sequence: CASTKAPLAGGSTDTQYF. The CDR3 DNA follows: TGTGCCAGCACCAAAGCCCCTCTAGCGGGAGGTAGTACAGATACGCAGTATTTT.

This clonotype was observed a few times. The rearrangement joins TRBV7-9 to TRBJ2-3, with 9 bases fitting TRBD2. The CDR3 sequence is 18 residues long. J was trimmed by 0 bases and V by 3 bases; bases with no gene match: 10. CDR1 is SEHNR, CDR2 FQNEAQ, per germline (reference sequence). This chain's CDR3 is CASSFLASGNPSTDTQYF. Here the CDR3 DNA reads TGTGCCAGCAGCTTCCTCGCTAGCGGGAACCCTAGCACAGATACGCAGTATTTT.

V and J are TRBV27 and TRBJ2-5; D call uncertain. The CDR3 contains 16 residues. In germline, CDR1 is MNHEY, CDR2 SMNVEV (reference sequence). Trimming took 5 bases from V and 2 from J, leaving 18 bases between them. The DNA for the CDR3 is TGTGCCAGCAGTGCCCTTGGGCAACAAATACAAGAGACCCAGTACTTC. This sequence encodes CASSALGQQIQETQYF.

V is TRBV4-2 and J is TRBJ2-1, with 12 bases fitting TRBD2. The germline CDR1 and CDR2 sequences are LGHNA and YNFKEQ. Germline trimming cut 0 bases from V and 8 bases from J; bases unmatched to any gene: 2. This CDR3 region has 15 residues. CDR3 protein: CASSQDLAGGYEQFF. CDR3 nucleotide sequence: TGTGCCAGCAGCCAAGATCTAGCGGGAGGGTATGAGCAGTTCTTC.

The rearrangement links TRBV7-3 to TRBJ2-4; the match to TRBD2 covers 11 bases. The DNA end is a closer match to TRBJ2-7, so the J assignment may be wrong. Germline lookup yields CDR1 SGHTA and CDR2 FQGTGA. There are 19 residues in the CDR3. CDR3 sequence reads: CASSLRGRLAGSQVYEQYF. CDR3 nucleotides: TGTGCCAGCAGCTTAAGGGGGAGACTAGCGGGATCTCAAGTCTACGAGCAGTACTTC.

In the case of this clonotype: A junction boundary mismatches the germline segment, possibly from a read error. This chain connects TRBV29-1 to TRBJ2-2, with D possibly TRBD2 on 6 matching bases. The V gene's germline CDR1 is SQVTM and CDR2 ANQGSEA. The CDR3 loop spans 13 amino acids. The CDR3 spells CSVDKVRTGGLFF. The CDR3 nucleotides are TGCAGCGTTGATAAGGTGCGAACCGGGGGGCTGTTTTTT.

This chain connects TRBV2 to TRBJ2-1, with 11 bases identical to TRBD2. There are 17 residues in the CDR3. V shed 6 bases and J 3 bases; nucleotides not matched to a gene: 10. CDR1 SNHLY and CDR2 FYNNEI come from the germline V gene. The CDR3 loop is CASSRGSGGAIYNEQFF. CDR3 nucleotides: TGTGCCAGCAGCCGGGGTAGCGGGGGGGCCATCTACAATGAGCAGTTCTTC.

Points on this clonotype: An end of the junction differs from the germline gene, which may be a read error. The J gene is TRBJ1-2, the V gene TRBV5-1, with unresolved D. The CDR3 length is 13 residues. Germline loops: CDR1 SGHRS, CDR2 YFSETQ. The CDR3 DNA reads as TGCGCCAACAGCAATACGGATCGCCAGAGAGGCACCTTC. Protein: CANSNTDRQRGTF.

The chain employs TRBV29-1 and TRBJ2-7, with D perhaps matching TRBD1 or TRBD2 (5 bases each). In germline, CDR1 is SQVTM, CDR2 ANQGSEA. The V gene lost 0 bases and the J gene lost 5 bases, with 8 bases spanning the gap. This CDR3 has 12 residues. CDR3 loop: CSVEEGVHEQYF. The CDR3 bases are TGCAGCGTTGAAGAGGGGGTGCACGAGCAGTACTTC.

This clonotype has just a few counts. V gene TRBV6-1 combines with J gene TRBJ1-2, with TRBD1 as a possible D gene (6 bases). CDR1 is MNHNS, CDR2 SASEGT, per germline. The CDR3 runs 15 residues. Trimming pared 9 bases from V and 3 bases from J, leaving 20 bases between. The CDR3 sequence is CASRPDSPTHYGYTF. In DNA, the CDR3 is TGTGCCAGTAGACCGGACAGCCCAACACACTATGGCTACACCTTC.

Here the CDR3 reads CATSDGGQGVLGNEQFF. CDR3 bases: TGTGCCACCAGTGATGGAGGACAGGGGGTTCTTGGGAATGAGCAGTTCTTC. The chain is built from TRBV24-1 and TRBJ2-1; 10 bases match TRBD1. Germline CDR1 reads KGHDR; CDR2 reads SFDVKD. This CDR3 comprises 17 residues. Trimming took 3 bases from V and 7 from J; bases not matched to a gene: 11.

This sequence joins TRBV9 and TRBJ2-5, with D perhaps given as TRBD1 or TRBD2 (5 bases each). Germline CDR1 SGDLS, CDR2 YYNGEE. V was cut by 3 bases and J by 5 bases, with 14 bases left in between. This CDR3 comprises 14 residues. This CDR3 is CASSASGTRETQYF. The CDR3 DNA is TGTGCCAGCAGCGCATCCGGGACCCGTGAGACCCAGTACTTC.

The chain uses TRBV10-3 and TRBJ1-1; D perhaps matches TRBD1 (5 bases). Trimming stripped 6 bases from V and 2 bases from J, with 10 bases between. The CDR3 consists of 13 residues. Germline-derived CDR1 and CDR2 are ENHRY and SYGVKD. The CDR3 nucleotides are TGTGCCATCAGCGGGGGTGTTAACACTGAAGCTTTCTTT. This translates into CAISGGVNTEAFF.

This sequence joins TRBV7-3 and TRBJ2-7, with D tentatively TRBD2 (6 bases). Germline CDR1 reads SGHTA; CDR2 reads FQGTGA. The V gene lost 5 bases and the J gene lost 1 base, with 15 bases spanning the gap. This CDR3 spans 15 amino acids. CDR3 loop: CASSPLPGESYEQYF. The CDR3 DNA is TGTGCCAGCAGCCCCCTTCCGGGAGAGTCCTACGAGCAGTACTTC.

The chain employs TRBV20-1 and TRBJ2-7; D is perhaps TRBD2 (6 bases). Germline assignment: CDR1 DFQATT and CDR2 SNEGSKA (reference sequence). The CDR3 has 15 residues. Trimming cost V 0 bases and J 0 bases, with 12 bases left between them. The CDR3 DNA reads TGCAGTGCTAGAGATGGAGGGTCAATCTCCTACGAGCAGTACTTC. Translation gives CSARDGGSISYEQYF.

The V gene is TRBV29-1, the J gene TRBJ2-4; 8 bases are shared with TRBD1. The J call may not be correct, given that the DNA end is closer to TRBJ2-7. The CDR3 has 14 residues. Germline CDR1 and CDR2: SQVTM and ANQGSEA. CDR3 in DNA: TGCAGCGTTGAAGGGCAGGGGGCGGACTACGAGCAGTACTTC. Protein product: CSVEGQGADYEQYF.

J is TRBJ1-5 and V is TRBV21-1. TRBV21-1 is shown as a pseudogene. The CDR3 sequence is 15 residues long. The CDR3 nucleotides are TGTGCCAGCAGCAAGGGGAAGGAGGGCAATCAGCCCCAGCATTTT. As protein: CASSKGKEGNQPQHF.

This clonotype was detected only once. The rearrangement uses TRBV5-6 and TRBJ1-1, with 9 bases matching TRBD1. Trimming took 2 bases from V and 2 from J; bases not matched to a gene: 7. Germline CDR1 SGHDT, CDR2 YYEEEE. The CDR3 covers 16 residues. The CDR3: CASSFYRGLINTEAFF. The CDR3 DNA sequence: TGTGCCAGCAGCTTTTACAGGGGGCTGATAAACACTGAAGCTTTCTTT.

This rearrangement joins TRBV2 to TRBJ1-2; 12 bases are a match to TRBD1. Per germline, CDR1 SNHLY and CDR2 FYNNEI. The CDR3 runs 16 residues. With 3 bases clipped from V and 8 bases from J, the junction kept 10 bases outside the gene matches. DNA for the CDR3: TGTGCCAGCAGTGAGAGGGGGACAGGGGGCGCGTGGGGCTACACCTTC. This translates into CASSERGTGGAWGYTF.

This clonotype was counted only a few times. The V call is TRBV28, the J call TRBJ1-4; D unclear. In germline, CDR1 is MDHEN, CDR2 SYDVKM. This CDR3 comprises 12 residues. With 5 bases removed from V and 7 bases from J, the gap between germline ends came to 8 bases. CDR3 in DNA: TGTGCCAGCAGTCCAGATATTGAAAAACTGTTTTTT. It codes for CASSPDIEKLFF.

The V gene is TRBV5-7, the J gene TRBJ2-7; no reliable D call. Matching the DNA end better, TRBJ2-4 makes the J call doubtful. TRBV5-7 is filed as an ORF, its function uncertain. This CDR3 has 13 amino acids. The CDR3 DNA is TGTGCCAGCAGCTTGGTTCCCCGGAACATTCAGTACTTC. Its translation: CASSLVPRNIQYF.